Included here is one TCR beta chain sequence, with context. The antigen it recognizes is unknown. The record has no base qualities; no much larger clone is one base away. What the time point label conveys for this sample: after dendritic cell vaccination, including at tumor progression/relapse. Selection of patients required sufficient residual fresh-frozen tumor tissue and over two years of available survival data. Molecular status otherwise varied across the glioblastoma patients, but none of them carried an isocitrate dehydrogenase mutation. PBMC collection took place before vaccination, two weeks after the third vaccination, and at tumor progression if progression occurred. The Qiagen DNeasy Blood extraction Kit was used to extract genomic DNA. The data derive from a study of glioma-infiltrating T cells after dendritic cell vaccination (dated by TCRdb to the mid-2010s). The study in broad terms: The cohort comprised approximately 15 glioblastoma patients from Phase I and II dendritic cell vaccination trials, 9 newly diagnosed and 6 with recurrent disease. Autologous tumor lysate-pulsed dendritic cell vaccination was administered to the patients between the early 2000s and the early 2010s. The vaccine consisted of monocyte-derived dendritic cells cultured less than 9 days with IL-4 and GM-CSF, then pulsed overnight with autologous tumor lysate. Each patient got three intradermal injections of the dendritic cell vaccine, spaced at biweekly intervals, in the arm below the axilla. Tumor-infiltrating lymphocyte content was quantified and tumor and blood repertoires were compared in dendritic cell-vaccinated glioblastoma patients by deep sequencing of TCR beta CDR3 regions. Survival after dendritic cell vaccination was correlated with TCR sequencing metrics, including TIL content and tumor-blood repertoire overlap. The study at large found these results: TCR clonality showed no direct relationship with survival, which suggests that a diverse polyclonal response may matter. The cohort was small and heterogeneous, and full blood and tumor sets were available for few patients, with initial-recurrent tumor pairs available for even fewer patients. After dendritic cell vaccination, a higher estimated pretreatment TIL content predicted longer time to progression and overall survival. The three-group TCR overlap response model was described as speculative and requiring prospective validation.

TCRB CDR3 regions were amplified from 2 to 2.5 ug genomic DNA, or all available DNA if less, using the immunoSEQ assay. Multiplex PCR used 60 forward primers for TCR V beta segments and 13 reverse primers for J beta segments. To estimate reads per starting template, synthetic control templates were spiked into each sample at limiting dilution. Sequencing produced 87 bp reads on the Illumina HiSeq System. For the original study's pipeline: PCR and sequencing errors were removed by merging closely related sequences with a nearest neighbor algorithm. TCR overlap was defined as the percentage of unique tumor TCR beta sequences that were also found in the peripheral blood of the same patient. What TCRdb holds here is the immuneACCESS table cut down to in-frame rearrangements. Part of the clones is not present; checked against another copy, under half of the missing clones reflect an unresolved V gene, and the others are unexplained. V and J calls and clone size are copied from that table; D and trimming were computed from the DNA. The sample yields about 76,000 clones; around 86% were counted once. 2% to 2.5% of the sample goes to the ten largest clones.

Sequencing was performed on blood, taken after dendritic cell vaccination. The TCR sequence derives from a human donor with glioblastoma.

The sequenced DNA: TGTGCCAGCTTAAGGCGGGAGGGCCACTCCTACGAGCAGTACTTC. Its amino acids are CASLRREGHSYEQYF. The receptor chain draws on TRBV11-2 and TRBJ2-7, and TRBD2 matches 9 of the central bases. From V the trimming removes 8 bases and from J it removes 0 bases, while the gene matches leave 8 bases of the junction unaccounted for. The germline V gene provides CDR1 SGHAT and CDR2 FQNNGV. The CDR3 spans 15 residues, from the cysteine through the phenylalanine. CDR3 DNA only is kept here, 45 bases in frame from base 1.